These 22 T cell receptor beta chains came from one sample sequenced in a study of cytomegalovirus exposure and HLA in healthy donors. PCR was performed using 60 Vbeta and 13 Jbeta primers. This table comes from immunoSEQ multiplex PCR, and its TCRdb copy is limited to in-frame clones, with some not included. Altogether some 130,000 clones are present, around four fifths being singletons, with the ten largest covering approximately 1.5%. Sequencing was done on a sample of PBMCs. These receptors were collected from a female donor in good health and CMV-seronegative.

This CDR3 reads CSVAGWAGGVPGELFF. The CDR3 DNA reads as TGCAGCGTTGCGGGTTGGGCAGGGGGCGTCCCCGGGGAGCTGTTTTTT. J is TRBJ2-2 and V is TRBV29-1; 8 nucleotides align to TRBD1. J lost 6 bases, V lost 4 bases, and 13 bases had no gene match. The CDR3 runs to 16 residues. The germline gives CDR1 SQVTM, CDR2 ANQGSEA.

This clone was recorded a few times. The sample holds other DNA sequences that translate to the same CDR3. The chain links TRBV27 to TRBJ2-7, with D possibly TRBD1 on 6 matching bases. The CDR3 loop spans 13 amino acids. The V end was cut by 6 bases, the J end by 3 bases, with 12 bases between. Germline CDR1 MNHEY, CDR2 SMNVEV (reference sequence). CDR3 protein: CASSLGTHYEQYF. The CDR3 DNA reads TGTGCCAGCAGCCTCGGGACACACTACGAGCAGTACTTC.

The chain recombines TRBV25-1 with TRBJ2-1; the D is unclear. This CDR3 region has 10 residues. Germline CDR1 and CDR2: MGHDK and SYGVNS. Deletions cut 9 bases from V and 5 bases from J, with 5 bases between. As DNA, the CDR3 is TGTGCCAGTTCCAACAATGAGCAGTTCTTC. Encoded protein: CASSNNEQFF.

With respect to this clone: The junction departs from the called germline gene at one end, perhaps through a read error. Here the CDR3 reads CASSNIGTGLPYEQHF. The CDR3 region has the DNA TGCGCCAGCAGCAACATAGGGACAGGCCTTCCCTACGAGCAGCACTTC. The chain recombines TRBV5-1 with TRBJ2-7, with 8 bases fitting TRBD1. The CDR3 sequence is 16 residues long. Germline V CDR1 and CDR2: SGHRS, YFSETQ.

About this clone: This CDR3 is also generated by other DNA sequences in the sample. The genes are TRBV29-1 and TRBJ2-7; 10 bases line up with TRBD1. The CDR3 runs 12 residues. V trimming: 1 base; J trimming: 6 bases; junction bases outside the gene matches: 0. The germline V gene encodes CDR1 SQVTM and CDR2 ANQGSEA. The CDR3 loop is CSVEGTGGEQYF. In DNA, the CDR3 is TGCAGCGTTGAAGGGACAGGGGGCGAGCAGTACTTC.

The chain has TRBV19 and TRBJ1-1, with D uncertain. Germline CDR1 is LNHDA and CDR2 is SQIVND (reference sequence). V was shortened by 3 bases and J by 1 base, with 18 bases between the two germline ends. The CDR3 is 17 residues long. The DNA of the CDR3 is TGTGCCAGTAGTATGGACGGGGAAGGGAAGGGGAACACTGAAGCTTTCTTT. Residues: CASSMDGEGKGNTEAFF.

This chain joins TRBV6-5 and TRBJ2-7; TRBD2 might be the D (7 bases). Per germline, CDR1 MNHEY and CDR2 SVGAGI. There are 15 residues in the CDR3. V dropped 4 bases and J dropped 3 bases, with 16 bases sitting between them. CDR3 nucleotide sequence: TGTGCCAGCAGTTCGCAGGGGAGGGACTTCTACGAGCAGTACTTC. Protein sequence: CASSSQGRDFYEQYF.

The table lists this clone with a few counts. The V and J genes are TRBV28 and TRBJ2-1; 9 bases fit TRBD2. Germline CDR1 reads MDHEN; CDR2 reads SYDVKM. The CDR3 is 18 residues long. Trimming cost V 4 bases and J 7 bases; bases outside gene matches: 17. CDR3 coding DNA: TGTGCCAGCAGTTCCTGGGGAGAGAGCGGGAGGCCGGGAAATGAGCAGTTCTTC. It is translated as CASSSWGESGRPGNEQFF.

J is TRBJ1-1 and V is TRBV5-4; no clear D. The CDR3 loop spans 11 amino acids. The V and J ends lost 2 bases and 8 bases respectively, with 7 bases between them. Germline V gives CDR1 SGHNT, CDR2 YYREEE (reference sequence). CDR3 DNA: TGTGCCAGCAGCTTCGGGGAGGAAGCTTTCTTT. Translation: CASSFGEEAFF.

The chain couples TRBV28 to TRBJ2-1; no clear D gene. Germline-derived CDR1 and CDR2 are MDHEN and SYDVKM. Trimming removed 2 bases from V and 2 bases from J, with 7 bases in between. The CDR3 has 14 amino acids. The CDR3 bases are TGTGCCAGCAGTTTACACAGAACCTACAATGAGCAGTTCTTC. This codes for CASSLHRTYNEQFF.

This CDR3 is CAWSVLGSGTQYF. The CDR3 DNA is TGTGCCTGGAGTGTCCTTGGGAGCGGGACGCAGTATTTT. This rearrangement joins TRBV30 to TRBJ2-3, with a weak D call TRBD2 (6 bases). V lost 0 bases and J 9 bases, leaving 13 bases between the germline ends. This CDR3 has 13 residues. Per the germline V gene, CDR1 is GTSNPN and CDR2 is SVGIG (reference sequence).

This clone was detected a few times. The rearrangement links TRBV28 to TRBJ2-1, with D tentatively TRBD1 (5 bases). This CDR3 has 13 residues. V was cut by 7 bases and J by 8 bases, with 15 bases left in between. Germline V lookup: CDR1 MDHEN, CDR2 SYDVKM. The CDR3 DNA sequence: TGTGCCAGCACTCAACCCAGGGCAGATGAGCAGTTCTTC. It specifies CASTQPRADEQFF. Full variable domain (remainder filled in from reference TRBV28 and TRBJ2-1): DVKVTQSSRYLVKRTGEKVFLECVQDMDHENMFWYRQDPGLGLRLIYFSYDVKMKEKGDIPEGYSVSREKKERFSLILESASTNQTSMYLCASTQPRADEQFFGPGTRLTVL.

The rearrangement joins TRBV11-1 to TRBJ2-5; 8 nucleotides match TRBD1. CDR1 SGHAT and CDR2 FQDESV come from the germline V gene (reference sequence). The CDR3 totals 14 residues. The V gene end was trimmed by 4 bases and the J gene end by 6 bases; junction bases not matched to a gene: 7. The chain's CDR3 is CASSSQGGIKTQYF. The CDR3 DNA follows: TGTGCCAGCAGCTCACAGGGGGGAATCAAGACCCAGTACTTC.

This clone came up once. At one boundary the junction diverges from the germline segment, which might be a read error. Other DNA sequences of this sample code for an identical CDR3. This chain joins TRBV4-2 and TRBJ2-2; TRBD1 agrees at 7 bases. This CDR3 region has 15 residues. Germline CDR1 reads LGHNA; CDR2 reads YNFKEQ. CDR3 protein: CASSQADRRTGELFF. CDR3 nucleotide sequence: TGTGCCAGCAGTCAAGCGGACAGGCGGACCGGGGAGCTGTTTTTT.

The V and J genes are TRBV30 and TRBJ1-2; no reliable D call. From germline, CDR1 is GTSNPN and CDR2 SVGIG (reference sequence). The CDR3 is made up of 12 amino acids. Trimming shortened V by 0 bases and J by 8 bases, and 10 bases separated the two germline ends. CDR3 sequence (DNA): TGTGCCTGGAGTGTATATCCGGGGGGCTACACCTTC. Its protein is CAWSVYPGGYTF.

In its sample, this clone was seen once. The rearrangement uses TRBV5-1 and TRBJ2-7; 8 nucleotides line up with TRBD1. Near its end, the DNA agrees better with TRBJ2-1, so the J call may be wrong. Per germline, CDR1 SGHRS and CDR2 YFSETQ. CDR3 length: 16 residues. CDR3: CASSLEPRTGPDEQFF. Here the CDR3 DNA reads TGCGCCAGCAGCTTGGAACCCAGGACAGGGCCGGATGAGCAGTTCTTC.

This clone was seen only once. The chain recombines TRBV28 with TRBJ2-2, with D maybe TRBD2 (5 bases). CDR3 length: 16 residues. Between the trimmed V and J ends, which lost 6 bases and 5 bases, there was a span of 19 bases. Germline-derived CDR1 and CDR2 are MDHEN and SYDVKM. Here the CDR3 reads CASSAITEGGTGELFF. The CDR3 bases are TGTGCCAGCAGCGCCATAACCGAAGGAGGTACCGGGGAGCTGTTTTTT.

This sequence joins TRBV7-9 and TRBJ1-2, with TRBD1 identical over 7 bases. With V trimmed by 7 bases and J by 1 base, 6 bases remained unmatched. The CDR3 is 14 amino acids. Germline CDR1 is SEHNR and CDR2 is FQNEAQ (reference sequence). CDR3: CASNEDRLNYGYTF. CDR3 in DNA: TGTGCCAGCAACGAGGACAGGCTTAACTATGGCTACACCTTC.

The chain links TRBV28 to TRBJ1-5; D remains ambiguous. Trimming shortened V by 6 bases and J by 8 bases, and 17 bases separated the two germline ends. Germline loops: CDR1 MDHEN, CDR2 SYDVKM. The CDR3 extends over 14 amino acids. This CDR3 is CASSLGVKIEPQHF. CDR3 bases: TGTGCCAGCAGCCTCGGGGTGAAAATAGAGCCCCAGCATTTT.

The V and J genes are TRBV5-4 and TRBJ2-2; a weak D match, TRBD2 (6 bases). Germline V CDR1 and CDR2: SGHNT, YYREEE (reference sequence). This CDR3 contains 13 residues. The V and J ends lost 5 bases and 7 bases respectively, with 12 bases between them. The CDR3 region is CASRASEDGELFF. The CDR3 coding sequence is TGTGCCAGCAGAGCTAGCGAGGACGGGGAGCTGTTTTTT.

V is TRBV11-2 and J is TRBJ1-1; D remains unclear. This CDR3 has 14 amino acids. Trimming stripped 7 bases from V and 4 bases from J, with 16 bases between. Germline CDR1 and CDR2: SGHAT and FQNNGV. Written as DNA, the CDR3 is TGTGCCAGCACCCGGACCGGAGGAGGCACTGAAGCTTTCTTT. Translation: CASTRTGGGTEAFF.

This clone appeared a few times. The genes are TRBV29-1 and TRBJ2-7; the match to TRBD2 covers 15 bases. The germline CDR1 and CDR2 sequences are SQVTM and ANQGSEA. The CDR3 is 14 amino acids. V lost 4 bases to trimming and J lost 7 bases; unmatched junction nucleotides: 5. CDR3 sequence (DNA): TGCAGCGTTGGTTGGGGGACTAGCGGGAGGGAGCAGTACTTC. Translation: CSVGWGTSGREQYF.